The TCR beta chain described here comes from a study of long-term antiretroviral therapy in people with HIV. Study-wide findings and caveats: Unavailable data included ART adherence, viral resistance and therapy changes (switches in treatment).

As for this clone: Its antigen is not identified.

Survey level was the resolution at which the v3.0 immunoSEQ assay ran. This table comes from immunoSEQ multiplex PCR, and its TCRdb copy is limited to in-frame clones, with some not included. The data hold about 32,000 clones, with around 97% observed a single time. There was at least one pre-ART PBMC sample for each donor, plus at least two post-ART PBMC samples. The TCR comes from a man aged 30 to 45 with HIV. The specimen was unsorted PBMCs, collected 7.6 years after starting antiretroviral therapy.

CDR3 amino acids: CASSDSAANYGYTF. CDR3 nucleotide sequence: TGTGCCAGCAGCGACAGCGCAGCTAACTATGGCTACACCTTC. This chain joins TRBV6-5 and TRBJ1-2; TRBD1 might be the D (5 bases). CDR3 size: 14 residues. V was cut by 6 bases and J by 0 bases, with 11 bases left in between. Germline CDR1 is MNHEY and CDR2 is SVGAGI.